The source of this T cell receptor beta chain is a study of beta chain features in type 1 diabetes. The study's findings and limits: A greater similarity of naive, central memory and Treg TCRB repertoires was seen among patients than among healthy donors.

Via CD45RO/CCR7/CD25/CD127/CD95/CD27, cells of the CD4+ naive, central memory, regulatory and stem cell-like memory subsets were sorted. Expressed TCRB transcripts got sequenced, as all isolated RNA was reverse transcribed. Method: immunoSEQ multiplex PCR; TCRdb's copy keeps in-frame clones and lacks some. The sample lists about 470,000 clones; about 32% were seen once. Trimming took off 7 bases at V and 6 bases at J, with 19 bases between the two ends. Germline CDR1 reads MNHNY; CDR2 reads SVGAGI (reference sequence). The length of the CDR3 is 14 residues. Worth noting for this clone: Its antigen remains unknown.

Sequenced input: naive CD4+ T cells from blood. The chain combines TRBV6-6 with TRBJ2-7; no clear D gene. This TCR came from a man aged 18 to 29 in good health. CDR3 coding DNA: TGTGCCAGCACCGAGGCTGGAACTTCGCTCGAGCAGTACTTC. It is translated as CASTEAGTSLEQYF.